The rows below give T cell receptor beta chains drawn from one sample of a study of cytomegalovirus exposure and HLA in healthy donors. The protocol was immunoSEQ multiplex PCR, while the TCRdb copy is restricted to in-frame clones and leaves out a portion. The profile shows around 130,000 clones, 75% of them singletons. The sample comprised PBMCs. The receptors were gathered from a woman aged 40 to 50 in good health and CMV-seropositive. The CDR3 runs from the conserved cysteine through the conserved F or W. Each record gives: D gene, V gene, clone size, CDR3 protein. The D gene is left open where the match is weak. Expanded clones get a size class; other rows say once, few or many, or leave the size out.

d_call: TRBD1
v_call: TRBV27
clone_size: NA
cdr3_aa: CASSLGQGAGEQYF

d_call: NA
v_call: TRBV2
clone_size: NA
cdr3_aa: CASSEGATYEQYF

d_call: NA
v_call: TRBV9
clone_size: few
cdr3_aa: CASSVGSGTDQETQYF

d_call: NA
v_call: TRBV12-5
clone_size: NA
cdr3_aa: CASGLEGNQPQHF

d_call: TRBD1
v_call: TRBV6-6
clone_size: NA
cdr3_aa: CASSHPRGLLQETQYF

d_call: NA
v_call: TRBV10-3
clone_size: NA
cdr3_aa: CAISPLLGVGSTEAFF

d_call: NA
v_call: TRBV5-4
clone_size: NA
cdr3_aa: CASSLARETQYF

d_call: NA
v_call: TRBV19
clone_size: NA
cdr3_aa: CAGSIALADGDTQYF

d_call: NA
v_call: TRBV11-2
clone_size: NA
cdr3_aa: CASSQTQGGELFF

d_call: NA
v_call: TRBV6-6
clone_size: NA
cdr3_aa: CASSYSGGREAFF

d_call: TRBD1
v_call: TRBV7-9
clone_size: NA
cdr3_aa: CASIKTGQANTEAFF

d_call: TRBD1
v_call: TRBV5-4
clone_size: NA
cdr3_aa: CASSLGGGMDTQYF

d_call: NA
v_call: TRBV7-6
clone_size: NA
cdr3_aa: CASSLGIGGTTEAFF

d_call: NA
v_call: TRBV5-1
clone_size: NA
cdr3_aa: CASSSTGTPLPTDTQYF

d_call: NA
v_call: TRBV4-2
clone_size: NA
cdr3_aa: CASSQDSEGPGDTQYF

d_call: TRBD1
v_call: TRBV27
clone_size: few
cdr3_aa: CASSFHGTVSGYTF

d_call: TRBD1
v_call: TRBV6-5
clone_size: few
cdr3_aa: CASSEQGAYGYTF

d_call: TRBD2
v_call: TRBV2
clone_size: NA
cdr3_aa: CASLAGFGSEQYF

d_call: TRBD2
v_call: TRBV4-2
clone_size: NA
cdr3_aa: CASSRGEGQAGYEQYF

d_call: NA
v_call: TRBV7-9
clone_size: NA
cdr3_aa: CASSIGLHYEQYF